This T cell receptor (beta chain) was recorded in a study of vaccination effects on CD4 cells after COVID-19. Under the ViraFEST assay, PBMC were stimulated with viral peptide pools so that antigen-specific CD4+ T cells expanded. Sequencing was performed afterwards. After roughly 10 days in culture, the CD4+ T cells were isolated. As their vaccination, participants received two doses of either BNT162b2 or mRNA-1273. They grew some 2 million PBMC in each well, adding 10 IU/ml IL-2 and around 10 ug/ml peptides. Half-medium changes using IL-2 medium occurred on days 3 and 7. Worth noting for this clone: The antigen remains unidentified.

Trimming removed 2 bases at V and 7 bases at J, with 14 bases between. The length of the CDR3 is 14 residues. Germline V gene sequence: CDR1 MNHEY, CDR2 SVGAGI. Sequencing used immunoSEQ multiplex PCR; TCRdb keeps in-frame clones, though not all of them. The repertoire includes 25,000 to 30,000 clones, less than 75% of them detected once, and about a tenth sits in the top ten. This receptor was obtained from a human donor who received a COVID-19 vaccine. The chain carries TRBV6-5 and TRBJ1-2; D remains ambiguous. This sample comprised CD4+ T cells from PBMCs cultured with HCoV-NL63 spike peptides, obtained after COVID-19 vaccination. CDR3 DNA: TGTGCCAGCAGTTACCAGTCGACCCCCTTTGGCTACACCTTC. Translated, it gives CASSYQSTPFGYTF.